This T cell receptor beta chain is from a study of shared clonotypes between healthy human individuals. Study at large: Donor composition was a couple of women and three men, aged 18 to 49.

Notes on the study in general: The researchers took only blood, and tissue repertoires probably look different. Sequencing depth was expected to influence donor clonotype sharing.

This CDR3 has 14 residues. The trim removed 8 bases at V and 10 bases at J, leaving 8 bases unmatched. Germline CDR1 is MNHNS and CDR2 is SASEGT. Authors' methods: ImmunoSEQ output held junction-only sequences without quality scores, so filtering differed. Data came from immunoSEQ multiplex PCR; TCRdb stores just in-frame clones and leaves some out. The D gene and trimming were derived from the DNA, and the V and J assignments and clone size from that table. The sample holds approximately 2,000,000 clones, 92% seen once. With regard to this clone: The antigen is unknown.

This chain joins TRBV6-1 and TRBJ2-1; TRBD2 matches 13 bases. Sequencing was performed on naive CD4+ T cells from PBMCs. This sample's subset: CD45RA+ positively selected. The sequence derives from a man younger than 30 in good health. Some clones in this sample may be carry-over from other donors' samples. The CDR3 spells CASVRTSGSNEQFF. The CDR3 coding sequence is TGTGCCAGCGTTAGGACTAGCGGGAGTAACGAGCAGTTCTTC.